Listed here are 5 T cell receptor beta chains from one sample, sequenced in a study of shared clonotypes between healthy human individuals. This table comes from immunoSEQ multiplex PCR, and its TCRdb copy is limited to in-frame clones, with some not included. Here the sample spans 1,500,000 or so clones, approximately 98.5% being singletons. The material sequenced was naive CD4+ T cells sorted from blood. Subset in this sample: CD45RA+ positively selected. The origin of the receptors is a man aged 30 to 45 in good health.

The gene calls are TRBV27 and TRBJ2-1; D gene unclear. The CDR3 has 17 residues. Germline assignment: CDR1 MNHEY and CDR2 SMNVEV (reference sequence). V was trimmed by 5 bases and J by 3 bases, leaving 20 bases between them. CDR3 loop: CASSSGVAKRLYNEQFF. The CDR3 DNA follows: TGTGCCAGCAGTAGTGGGGTGGCCAAGAGACTCTACAATGAGCAGTTCTTC.

As for this clone: Other DNA sequences from this sample encode an identical CDR3 as well. The J gene is TRBJ2-7, the V gene TRBV19; D may be TRBD1 (6 bases). The CDR3 runs to 14 residues. With 3 bases removed from V and 3 bases from J, the gap between germline ends came to 12 bases. The germline V gene encodes CDR1 LNHDA and CDR2 SQIVND (reference sequence). The CDR3: CASSIGTRNYEQYF. CDR3 bases: TGTGCCAGTAGTATCGGGACACGGAACTACGAGCAGTACTTC. The full variable domain, with the rest looked up from reference TRBV19 and TRBJ2-7, is DGGITQSPKYLFRKEGQNVTLSCEQNLNHDAMYWYRQDPGQGLRLIYYSQIVNDFQKGDIAEGYSVSREKKESFPLTVTSAQKNPTAFYLCASSIGTRNYEQYFGPGTRLTVT.

The count of this clone is one. The chain is built from TRBV27 and TRBJ1-5; tentative D call: TRBD1 (5 bases). Trimming took 5 bases from V and 3 from J, leaving 14 bases between them. This CDR3 comprises 15 residues. From germline, CDR1 is MNHEY and CDR2 SMNVEV (reference sequence). In nucleotides, the CDR3 is TGTGCCAGCAGTCCCCGACAGAGCTCCAATCAGCCCCAGCATTTT. This codes for CASSPRQSSNQPQHF.

In the case of this clone: Mismatch with germline at one junction end may stem from a read error. The V call is TRBV10-3, the J call TRBJ2-1; TRBD2 is a possible D gene (6 bases). Germline assignment: CDR1 ENHRY and CDR2 SYGVKD. The CDR3 has 13 residues. The CDR3 reads CATSSGSYNEQFF. The CDR3, as DNA: TGTGCCACCAGTAGCGGCTCCTACAATGAGCAGTTCTTC.

The rearrangement uses TRBV19 and TRBJ1-3; possible D gene TRBD1, 5 bases. Germline loops: CDR1 LNHDA, CDR2 SQIVND (reference sequence). The CDR3 spans 15 residues. V was pared by 6 bases and J by 0 bases, with 12 bases between. The CDR3 DNA sequence: TGTGCCAGTAGCCGGGGCCGTAGCTCTGGAAACACCATATATTTT. Protein sequence: CASSRGRSSGNTIYF.